This paragraph covers one TCR beta chain sequence. As handled by the study authors: Reference gene primer amplification in the assay estimated nucleated cell counts. This table comes from immunoSEQ multiplex PCR, and its TCRdb copy is limited to in-frame clones, with some not included. V, J and clone size are those of that table, while D and trimming were read from the DNA. The sample records about 14,000 clones, around 83% being singletons. The data were taken from a study of blood T cell repertoires in COVID-19. Study context: Italy, Spain and the United States were the sources of the convalescent and acute COVID-19 samples. T cells, B-cell-depleted T cells, or PBMCs supplied cDNA or gDNA.

Germline values: CDR1 SGHRS, CDR2 YFSETQ. The V gene lost 4 bases and the J gene lost 7 bases, with 14 bases spanning the gap. This CDR3 is built from 14 residues. Sequencing was carried out using peripheral blood. This clonotype was obtained from a man in his sixties with acute or convalescent COVID-19. V gene TRBV5-1 combines with J gene TRBJ2-2, with a possible D match to TRBD1 (7 bases). The CDR3 region has the DNA TGCGCCAGCAGCCCGCGACAGGGAGGCGGGGAGCTGTTTTTT. Protein product: CASSPRQGGGELFF.